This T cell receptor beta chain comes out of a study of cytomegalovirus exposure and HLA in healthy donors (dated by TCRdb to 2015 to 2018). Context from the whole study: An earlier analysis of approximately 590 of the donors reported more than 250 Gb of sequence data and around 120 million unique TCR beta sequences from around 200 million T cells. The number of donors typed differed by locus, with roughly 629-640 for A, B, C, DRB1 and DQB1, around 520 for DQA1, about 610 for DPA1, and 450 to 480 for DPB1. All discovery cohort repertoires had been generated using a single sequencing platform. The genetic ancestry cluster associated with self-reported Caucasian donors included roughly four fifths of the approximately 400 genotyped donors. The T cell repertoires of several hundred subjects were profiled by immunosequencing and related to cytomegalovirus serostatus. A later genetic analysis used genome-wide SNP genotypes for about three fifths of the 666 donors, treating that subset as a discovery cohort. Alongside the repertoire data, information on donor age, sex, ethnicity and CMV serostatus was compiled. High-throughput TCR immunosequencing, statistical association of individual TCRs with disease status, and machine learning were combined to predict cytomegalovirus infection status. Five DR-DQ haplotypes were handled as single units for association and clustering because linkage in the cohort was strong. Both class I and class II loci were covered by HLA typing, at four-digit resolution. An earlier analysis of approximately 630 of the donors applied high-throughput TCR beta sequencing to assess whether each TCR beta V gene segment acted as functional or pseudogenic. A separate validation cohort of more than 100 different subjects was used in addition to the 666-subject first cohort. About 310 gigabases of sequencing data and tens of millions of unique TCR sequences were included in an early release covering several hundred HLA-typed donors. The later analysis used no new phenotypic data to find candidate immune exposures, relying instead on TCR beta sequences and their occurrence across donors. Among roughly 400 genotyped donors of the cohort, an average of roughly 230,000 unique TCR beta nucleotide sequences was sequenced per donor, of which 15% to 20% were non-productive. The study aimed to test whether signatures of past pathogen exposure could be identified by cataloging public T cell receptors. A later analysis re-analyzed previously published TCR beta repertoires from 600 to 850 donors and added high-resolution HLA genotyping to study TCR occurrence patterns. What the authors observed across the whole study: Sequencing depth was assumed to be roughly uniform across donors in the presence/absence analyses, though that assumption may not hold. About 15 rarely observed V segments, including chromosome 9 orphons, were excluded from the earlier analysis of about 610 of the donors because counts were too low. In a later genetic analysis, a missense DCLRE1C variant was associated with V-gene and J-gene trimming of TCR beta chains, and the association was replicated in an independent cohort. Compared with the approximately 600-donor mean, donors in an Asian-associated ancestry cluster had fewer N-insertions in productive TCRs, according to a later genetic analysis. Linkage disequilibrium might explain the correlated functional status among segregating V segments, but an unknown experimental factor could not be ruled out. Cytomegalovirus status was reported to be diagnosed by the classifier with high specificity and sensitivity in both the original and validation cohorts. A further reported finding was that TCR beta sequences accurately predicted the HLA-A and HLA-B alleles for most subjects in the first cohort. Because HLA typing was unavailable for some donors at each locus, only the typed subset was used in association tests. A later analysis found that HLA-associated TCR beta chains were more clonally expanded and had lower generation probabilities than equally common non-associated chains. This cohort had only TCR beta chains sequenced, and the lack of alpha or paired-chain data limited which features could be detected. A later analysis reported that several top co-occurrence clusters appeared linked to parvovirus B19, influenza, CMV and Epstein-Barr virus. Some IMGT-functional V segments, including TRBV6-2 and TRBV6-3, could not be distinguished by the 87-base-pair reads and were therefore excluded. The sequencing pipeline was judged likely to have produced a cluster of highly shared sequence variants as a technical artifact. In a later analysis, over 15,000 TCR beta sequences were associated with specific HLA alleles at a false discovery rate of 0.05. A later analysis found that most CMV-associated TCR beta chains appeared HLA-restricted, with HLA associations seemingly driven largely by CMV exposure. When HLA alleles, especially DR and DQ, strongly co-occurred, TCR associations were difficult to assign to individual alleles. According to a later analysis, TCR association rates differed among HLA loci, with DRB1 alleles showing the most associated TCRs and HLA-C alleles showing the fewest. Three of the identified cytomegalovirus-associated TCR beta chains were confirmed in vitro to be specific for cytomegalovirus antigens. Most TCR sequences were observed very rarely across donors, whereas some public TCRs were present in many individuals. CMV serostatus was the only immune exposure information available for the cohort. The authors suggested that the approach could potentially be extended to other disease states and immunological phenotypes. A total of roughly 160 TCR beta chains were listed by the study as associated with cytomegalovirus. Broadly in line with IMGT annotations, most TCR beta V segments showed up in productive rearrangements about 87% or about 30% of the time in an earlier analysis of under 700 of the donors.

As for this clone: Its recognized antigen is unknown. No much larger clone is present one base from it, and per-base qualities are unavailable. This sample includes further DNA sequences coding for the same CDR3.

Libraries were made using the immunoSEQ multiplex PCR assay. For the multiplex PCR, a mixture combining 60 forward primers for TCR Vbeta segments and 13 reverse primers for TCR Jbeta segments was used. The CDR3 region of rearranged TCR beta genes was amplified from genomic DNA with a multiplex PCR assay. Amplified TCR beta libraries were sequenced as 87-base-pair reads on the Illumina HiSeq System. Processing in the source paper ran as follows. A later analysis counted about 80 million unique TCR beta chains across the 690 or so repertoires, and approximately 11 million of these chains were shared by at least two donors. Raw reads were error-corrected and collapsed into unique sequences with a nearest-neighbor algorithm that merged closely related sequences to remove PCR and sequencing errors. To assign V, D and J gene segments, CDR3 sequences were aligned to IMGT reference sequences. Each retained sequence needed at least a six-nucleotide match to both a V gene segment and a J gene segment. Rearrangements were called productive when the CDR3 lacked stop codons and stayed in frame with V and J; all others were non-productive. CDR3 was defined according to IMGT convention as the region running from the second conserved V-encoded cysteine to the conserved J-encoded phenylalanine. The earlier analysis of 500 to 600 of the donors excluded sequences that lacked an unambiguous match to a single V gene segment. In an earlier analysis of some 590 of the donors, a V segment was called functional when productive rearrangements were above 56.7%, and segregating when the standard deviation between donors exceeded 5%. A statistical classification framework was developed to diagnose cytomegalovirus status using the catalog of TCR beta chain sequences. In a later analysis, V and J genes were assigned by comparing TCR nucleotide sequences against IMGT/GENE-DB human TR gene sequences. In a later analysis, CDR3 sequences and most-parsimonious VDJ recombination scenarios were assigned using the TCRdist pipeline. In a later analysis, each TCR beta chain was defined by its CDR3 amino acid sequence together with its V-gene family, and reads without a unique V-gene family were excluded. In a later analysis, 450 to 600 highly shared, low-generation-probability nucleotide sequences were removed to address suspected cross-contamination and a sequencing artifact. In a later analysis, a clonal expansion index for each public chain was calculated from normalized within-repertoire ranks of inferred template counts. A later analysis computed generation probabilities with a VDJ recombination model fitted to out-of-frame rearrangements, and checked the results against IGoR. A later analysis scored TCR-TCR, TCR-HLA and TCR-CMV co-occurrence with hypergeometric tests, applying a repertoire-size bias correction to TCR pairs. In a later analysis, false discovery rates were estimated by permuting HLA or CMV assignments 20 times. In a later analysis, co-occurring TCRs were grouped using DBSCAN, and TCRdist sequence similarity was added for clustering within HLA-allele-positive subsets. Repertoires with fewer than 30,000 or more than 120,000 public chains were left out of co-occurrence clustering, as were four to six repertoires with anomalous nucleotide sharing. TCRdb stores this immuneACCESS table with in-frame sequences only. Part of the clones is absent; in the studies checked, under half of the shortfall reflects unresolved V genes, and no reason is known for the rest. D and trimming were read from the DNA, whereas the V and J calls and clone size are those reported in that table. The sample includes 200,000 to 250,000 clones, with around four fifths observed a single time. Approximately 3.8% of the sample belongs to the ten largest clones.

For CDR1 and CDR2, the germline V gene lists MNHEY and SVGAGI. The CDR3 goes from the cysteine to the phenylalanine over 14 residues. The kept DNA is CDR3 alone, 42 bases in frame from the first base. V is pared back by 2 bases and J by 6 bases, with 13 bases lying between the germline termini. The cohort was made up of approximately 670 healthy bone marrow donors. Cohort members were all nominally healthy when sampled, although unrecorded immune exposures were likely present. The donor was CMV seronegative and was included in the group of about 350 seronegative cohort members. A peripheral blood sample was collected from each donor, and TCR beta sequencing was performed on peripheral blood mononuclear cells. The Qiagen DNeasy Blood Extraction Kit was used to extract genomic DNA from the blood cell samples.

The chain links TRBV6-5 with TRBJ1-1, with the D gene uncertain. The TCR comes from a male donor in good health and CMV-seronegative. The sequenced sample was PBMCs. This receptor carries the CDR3 CASSYPGGGSEAFF. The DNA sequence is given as TGTGCCAGCAGTTACCCGGGAGGAGGGTCTGAAGCTTTCTTT.